Below are 12 T cell receptor beta chains sequenced from a single sample in a study of vaccination and CD4 T cells after COVID-19. An Oncomine TCR Beta short-read assay was used to sequence the DNA from cultured CD4+ T cells. One entry per CDR3 protein results from TCRdb running MiXCR on the PCR reads. The sample holds about 21,000 distinct CDR3 sequences; 46% are singletons and the top ten take about 13%. Time point indicated: late sampling 161 to 241 days after vaccination in a few convalescent patients. Indicated treatment: roughly ten-day PBMC culture with coronavirus spike peptide pools or control peptides (ViraFEST assay). Their cognate antigens are unknown. This specimen was CD4+ T cells from blood, cultured in vitro, taken about 7 months after SARS-CoV-2 vaccination. These receptor sequences come from a human donor who had recovered from COVID-19.

V is TRBV20-1 and J is TRBJ1-2; TRBD1 matches at 9 bases. The V gene's germline CDR1 is DFQATT and CDR2 SNEGSKA (reference sequence). The trim removed 6 bases at V and 7 bases at J, leaving 9 bases unmatched. The CDR3 is 13 amino acids. The CDR3 spells CSARNRGLRGYTF. As DNA, the CDR3 is TGCAGTGCCAGGAACAGGGGGCTACGTGGCTACACCTTC.

The rearrangement uses TRBV7-2 and TRBJ2-7; a possible D gene is TRBD1 (6 bases). The CDR3 has 14 amino acids. Germline V CDR1 and CDR2: SGHTA, FQGNSA. Trimming pared 5 bases from V and 0 bases from J, leaving 11 bases between. CDR3 in amino acids: CASSLDRSSYEQYF. The CDR3 DNA reads TGTGCCAGCAGCCTAGACAGGAGCTCCTACGAGCAGTACTTC.

V and J are TRBV28 and TRBJ2-5; 7 nucleotides agree with TRBD1. The V gene's germline CDR1 is MDHEN and CDR2 SYDVKM. V lost 5 bases and J lost 5; bases outside the gene matches: 8. The CDR3 has 14 amino acids. The CDR3 DNA reads as TGTGCCAGCAGTCCCCGGACAGGTTCGGAGACCCAGTACTTC. Translating it yields CASSPRTGSETQYF.

V is TRBV20-1 and J is TRBJ1-2, with D possibly being TRBD1 (5 bases). The germline V and J ends were trimmed by 6 bases and 4 bases, with 15 bases remaining between them. Germline V gives CDR1 DFQATT, CDR2 SNEGSKA (reference sequence). This CDR3 region has 13 residues. The CDR3 protein is CSASPGRGYGYTF. In DNA, the CDR3 is TGCAGTGCGTCGCCGGGAAGGGGCTATGGCTACACCTTC.

The chain employs TRBV6-1 and TRBJ2-1; 11 bases are shared with TRBD2. The CDR3 runs to 17 residues. Germline V gene data show CDR1 as MNHNS and CDR2 as SASEGT. Trimming removed 6 bases from V and 1 base from J; junction bases left unmatched: 8. The CDR3 spells CASSRFSGGASYNEQFF. The CDR3 nucleotides are TGTGCCAGCAGCCGCTTTAGCGGGGGGGCATCCTACAATGAGCAGTTCTTC.

The V call is TRBV7-2, the J call TRBJ1-2; D ambiguous. The CDR3 has 14 amino acids. Germline CDR1 reads SGHTA; CDR2 reads FQGNSA. V lost 2 bases, J lost 4 bases, and 11 bases lay in between. This CDR3 is CASSLKGYGYGYTF. The CDR3 DNA is TGTGCCAGCAGCTTAAAGGGATACGGCTATGGCTACACCTTC.

V usage is TRBV20-1 and J usage is TRBJ1-2; no definite D call. The CDR3 sequence is 13 residues long. V was pared by 3 bases and J by 8 bases, with 16 bases between. In germline, CDR1 is DFQATT, CDR2 SNEGSKA (reference sequence). CDR3 loop: CSASPLMSQGYTF. The CDR3 DNA reads as TGCAGTGCTAGCCCTCTCATGAGCCAAGGCTACACCTTC.

This rearrangement joins TRBV4-3 to TRBJ1-1, with TRBD1 identical over 10 bases. The germline CDR1 and CDR2 sequences are LGHNA and YSLEER. V dropped 3 bases and J dropped 4; count of bases not matched to a gene: 5. This CDR3 region has 15 residues. The CDR3 DNA is TGCGCCAGCAGCCACGTTGACAGGGGGCCCACTGAAGCTTTCTTT. Translating it yields CASSHVDRGPTEAFF.

The chain has TRBV20-1 and TRBJ2-1; TRBD2 matches 8 bases. V was pared by 5 bases and J by 6 bases, with 9 bases of the junction left unmatched. The germline CDR1 and CDR2 sequences are DFQATT and SNEGSKA (reference sequence). The CDR3 loop spans 14 amino acids. The CDR3 coding sequence is TGCAGTGCTGGACGGGGGGGCCGTTTCAATGAGCAGTTCTTC. Protein product: CSAGRGGRFNEQFF.

This clonotype has a handful of counts. The chain has TRBV15 and TRBJ1-2; D is unresolved. The CDR3 consists of 13 residues. Trimming took off 0 bases at V and 4 bases at J, with 6 bases between the two ends. Germline V gene lookup returns CDR1 LNHNV and CDR2 YYDKDF (reference sequence). CDR3 bases: TGTGCCACCAGCAGAGATCTTCCCTATGGCTACACCTTC. Protein product: CATSRDLPYGYTF.

This clonotype was found a few times. The gene calls are TRBV6-1 and TRBJ2-3; D gene ambiguous. CDR1 and CDR2 from the germline V gene are MNHNS and SASEGT. The V and J ends lost 8 bases and 7 bases respectively, with 10 bases between them. There are 11 residues in the CDR3. The DNA for the CDR3 is TGTGCCAGCTCCCTCCCGTATACGCAGTATTTT. Residues: CASSLPYTQYF.

This clonotype occurred a few times. The CDR3 reads CASSFMGNYGYTF. The CDR3 DNA reads as TGTGCCAGCAGCTTTATGGGAAACTATGGCTACACCTTC. V and J are TRBV5-4 and TRBJ1-2; no clear D gene. The CDR3 is 13 amino acids. The germline gives CDR1 SGHNT, CDR2 YYREEE (reference sequence). V dropped 2 bases and J dropped 2 bases, with 7 bases sitting between them.